Sequencing of this T cell receptor (beta chain) was carried out in a study of blood T cell repertoires in COVID-19. Which cohort a participant joined came from the clinical history participants gave. Donors in Cohort 3 who had recovered were those with two negative PCRs, healthcare professional clearance, or resolution of their symptoms. With 6 bases clipped from V and 5 bases from J, the junction kept 7 bases outside the gene matches. The CDR3 has 15 amino acids. The germline V gene has CDR1 MDHEN and CDR2 SYDVKM. Original handling: Using reference gene primer amplification, nucleated cell counts were estimated. Clones were read by immunoSEQ multiplex PCR, and TCRdb kept only the in-frame ones, dropping some. The D gene and trimming were derived from the DNA, and the V and J assignments and clone size from that table. The sample records 350,000 to 450,000 clones, over 85% being singletons.

The receptor comes from a woman in her twenties or thirties who had recovered from COVID-19. Specimen: PBMCs or T cells enriched from blood (not recorded which). The V gene is TRBV28, the J gene TRBJ1-6; 7 bases are shared with TRBD1. Written as DNA, the CDR3 is TGTGCCAGCAGCCGGACAGGCATACATAATTCACCCCTCCACTTT. Protein sequence: CASSRTGIHNSPLHF.